These T cell receptor beta chains were read from a single sample in a study. TCRdb processed the multiplex PCR reads anew with MiXCR; each CDR3 protein has one entry. The sample yields around 2,500 distinct CDR3 sequences, under 5% seen once. Sequencing was carried out using naive CD4+ T cells sorted from blood. Receptors were obtained from a female donor with breast cancer. The CDR3 runs from the conserved cysteine through the conserved F or W. Fields, in order: J gene, clone size, V gene, D gene, CDR3 DNA, CDR3 protein. A D gene is named only where the DNA matches it firmly. Clone size is not always given. Where it is, it says once, few, many or a class for expanded clones.

>TRBJ1-2|many|TRBV12-3/TRBV12-4|TRBD1
TGTGCCAGCAGTCCCGGGACAGAGTACTATGGCTACACCTTC
CASSPGTEYYGYTF
>TRBJ1-2|medium-sized|TRBV12-3/TRBV12-4|-
TGTGCCAGCAGTATGTTCCGGGAGTATGGCTACACCTTC
CASSMFREYGYTF
>TRBJ1-2|medium-sized|TRBV12-3/TRBV12-4|-
TGTGCCAGCAGTTTATGGGACTATGGCTACACCTTC
CASSLWDYGYTF
>TRBJ1-2|medium-sized|TRBV12-3/TRBV12-4|-
TGTGCCAGCAGATCCCCAAGGAACTATGGCTACACCTTC
CASRSPRNYGYTF
>TRBJ1-2|medium-sized|TRBV12-3/TRBV12-4|TRBD1
TGTGCCAGCAGTTTAACGGGACAGGGTGGATATGGCTACACCTTC
CASSLTGQGGYGYTF
>TRBJ1-2|medium-sized|TRBV12-3/TRBV12-4|-
TGTGCCAGCAGTGAACGGAGTCCCACCTATGGCTACACCTTC
CASSERSPTYGYTF
>TRBJ1-2|medium-sized|TRBV12-3/TRBV12-4|-
TGTGCCAGCATTAGTATCCAGAGGGGTGGCTACACCTTC
CASISIQRGGYTF
>TRBJ1-2|medium-sized|TRBV12-3/TRBV12-4|-
TGTGCCACCGCTCAGGGAGACAACTATGGCTACACCTTC
CATAQGDNYGYTF
>TRBJ1-2|medium-sized|TRBV12-3/TRBV12-4|-
TGTGCCAGCAGCACCTATGGCTATGGCTACACCTTC
CASSTYGYGYTF
>TRBJ1-2|medium-sized|TRBV12-3/TRBV12-4|-
TGTGCCAGCAGTATCTCCAGGGTTTCTGGCTACACCTTC
CASSISRVSGYTF
>TRBJ1-2|-|TRBV12-3/TRBV12-4|-
TGTGCCAGCAGCTCTGACACCCTGTATGGCTACACCTTC
CASSSDTLYGYTF
>TRBJ1-2|large|TRBV12-3/TRBV12-4|TRBD1
TGTGCCAGCAAGACAGGGTTGCGGGGCTACACCTTC
CASKTGLRGYTF
>TRBJ1-2|medium-sized|TRBV12-3/TRBV12-4|-
TGTGCCAGCAGTTTAGGCCCAAGGAGGAACTATGGCTACACCTTC
CASSLGPRRNYGYTF
>TRBJ1-2|large|TRBV12-3/TRBV12-4|-
TGTGCCAGCAGTTTGGAATCCCGAGGCTATGGCTACACCTTC
CASSLESRGYGYTF
>TRBJ1-2|medium-sized|TRBV12-3/TRBV12-4|TRBD1
TGTGCCAGCAGTGAACAGGGGAACTATGGCTACACCTTC
CASSEQGNYGYTF
>TRBJ1-2|medium-sized|TRBV12-3/TRBV12-4|TRBD1
TGTGCCAGCAGTTTACGAGGACAGGAGATTTATGGCTACACCTTC
CASSLRGQEIYGYTF
>TRBJ1-2|-|TRBV12-3/TRBV12-4|-
TGTGCCAGCAGTTCACAGGGAGCTAACTATGGCTACACCTTC
CASSSQGANYGYTF
>TRBJ1-2|medium-sized|TRBV12-3/TRBV12-4|TRBD1
TGTGCCAGCACAAGACAGGGGATGGAGAGCTATGGCTACACCTTC
CASTRQGMESYGYTF
>TRBJ1-2|-|TRBV12-3/TRBV12-4|TRBD1
TGTGCCAGCAGTCCCTTCGGACAGGGGAACTATGGCTACACCTTC
CASSPFGQGNYGYTF
>TRBJ1-2|large|TRBV12-3/TRBV12-4|-
TGTGCCAGCAGTTTTCAGGGGCAACCCTATGGCTACACCTTC
CASSFQGQPYGYTF
>TRBJ1-2|medium-sized|TRBV12-3/TRBV12-4|-
TGTGCCAGCAGTCCTACCGGGGTAGGCTACACCTTC
CASSPTGVGYTF
>TRBJ1-2|medium-sized|TRBV12-3/TRBV12-4|-
TGTGCCAGCAGTTTATCGGAGACTAACTATGGCTACACCTTC
CASSLSETNYGYTF
>TRBJ1-2|medium-sized|TRBV12-3/TRBV12-4|-
TGTGCCAGCAGTTTAGGCCCAAACAGGGGCTACACCTTC
CASSLGPNRGYTF
>TRBJ1-2|medium-sized|TRBV12-3/TRBV12-4|-
TGTGCCAGCAGTTTACTCAGGGGTTCACATGGCTACACCTTC
CASSLLRGSHGYTF
>TRBJ1-2|medium-sized|TRBV12-3/TRBV12-4|-
TGTGCCAGCACCTTGGAGGCGGGAGGCTATGGCTACACCTTC
CASTLEAGGYGYTF
>TRBJ1-2|medium-sized|TRBV12-3/TRBV12-4|-
TGTGCCAGCAGTTTAAGGGCTAACTATGGCTACACCTTC
CASSLRANYGYTF
>TRBJ1-2|medium-sized|TRBV12-3/TRBV12-4|-
TGTGCCAGCAGTGGCAGGGTTCCTAGCTACACCTTC
CASSGRVPSYTF
>TRBJ1-2|medium-sized|TRBV12-3/TRBV12-4|-
TGTGCCAGCAGTACGCCCACAGGGTATCCATATGGCTACACCTTC
CASSTPTGYPYGYTF
>TRBJ1-2|medium-sized|TRBV12-3/TRBV12-4|-
TGTGCCAGCAGTTTGACGGGCTATGGCTACACCTTC
CASSLTGYGYTF
>TRBJ1-2|medium-sized|TRBV12-3/TRBV12-4|-
TGTGCCAGCAGTTTGTCAGAGGGCTACACCTTC
CASSLSEGYTF
>TRBJ1-2|medium-sized|TRBV12-3/TRBV12-4|-
TGTGCCAGCAGTTCGACAGCTCTTGGCTATGGCTACACCTTC
CASSSTALGYGYTF
>TRBJ1-2|medium-sized|TRBV12-3/TRBV12-4|-
TGTGCCAGCAGTTTAGGACCCAATGGCTACACCTTC
CASSLGPNGYTF
>TRBJ1-2|medium-sized|TRBV12-3/TRBV12-4|-
TGTGCCAGCACCCTTGGGGAGATCACTAACTATGGCTACACCTTC
CASTLGEITNYGYTF
>TRBJ1-2|medium-sized|TRBV12-3/TRBV12-4|-
TGTGCCAGCAGACAGGGTGTTGGAAATGGCTACACCTTC
CASRQGVGNGYTF
>TRBJ1-2|medium-sized|TRBV12-3/TRBV12-4|-
TGTGCCAGCAGTTTGTCAGGGGTCTATGGCTACACCTTC
CASSLSGVYGYTF
>TRBJ1-2|medium-sized|TRBV12-3/TRBV12-4|TRBD1
TGTGCCAGCAGTTTAAACCGGGACAGGGGTGGCTACACCTTC
CASSLNRDRGGYTF
>TRBJ1-2|medium-sized|TRBV12-3/TRBV12-4|-
TGTGCCAGCACCCACATTGTGGGTAACTATGGCTACACCTTC
CASTHIVGNYGYTF
>TRBJ1-2|medium-sized|TRBV12-3/TRBV12-4|-
TGTGCCAGCAGTTTTAAAAGGACAAAATATGGCTACACCTTC
CASSFKRTKYGYTF
>TRBJ1-2|medium-sized|TRBV12-3/TRBV12-4|-
TGTGCCAGCAGTTTAAGTAACGCCGGGCACTATGGCTACACCTTC
CASSLSNAGHYGYTF
>TRBJ1-2|many|TRBV12-3/TRBV12-4|-
TGTGCCAGCACCCCAGCGGCAGGATCCCTGAACGAGGGCTATGGCTACACCTTC
CASTPAAGSLNEGYGYTF
>TRBJ1-2|medium-sized|TRBV12-3/TRBV12-4|TRBD1
TGTGCCAGCAGCCGGGACAGGGTCTATGGCTACACCTTC
CASSRDRVYGYTF